The T cell receptor beta chain described here comes from a study of OX40 agonist ivuxolimab in advanced cancers. Assay: immunoSEQ multiplex PCR; the TCRdb copy retains only in-frame clones and omits some. In the table there are 70,000 to 80,000 clones, about 90% of which are singletons. Germline CDR1 and CDR2: KGHSH and LQKENI. Between the trimmed V and J ends, which lost 4 bases and 0 bases, there was a span of 11 bases. The CDR3 loop spans 15 amino acids. The sample consisted of CD4+ or CD8+ T cells sorted from blood, taken in a trial of the OX40 agonist ivuxolimab. This chain links TRBV18 with TRBJ2-3; D gene unclear. The sequence came from an adult with an advanced solid tumor such as melanoma, head and neck, liver or kidney cancer. The DNA for the CDR3 is TGTGCCAGCTCACAGTCGGAAGCTAGCACAGATACGCAGTATTTT. Translating it yields CASSQSEASTDTQYF.